The entry below gives a single T cell receptor (beta chain) sequence along with its context. J lost 6 bases, V lost 4 bases, and 14 bases had no gene match. Germline V gives CDR1 MNHNS, CDR2 SASEGT. The CDR3 runs 17 residues. Using immunoSEQ multiplex PCR, the repertoire was profiled, and TCRdb retains in-frame clones only, with some absent. The data contain about 180,000 clones, more than 90% of them singletons. The data were taken from a study of control samples from healthy donors and cancer patients. The V and J genes are TRBV6-1 and TRBJ2-7; TRBD1 matches at 11 bases. Material: blood. The TCR originated in a middle-aged woman in good health. CDR3 protein: CASSGTQSGTGGIEQYF. The CDR3 DNA is TGTGCCAGCAGTGGCACTCAATCCGGGACAGGGGGGATCGAGCAGTACTTC.